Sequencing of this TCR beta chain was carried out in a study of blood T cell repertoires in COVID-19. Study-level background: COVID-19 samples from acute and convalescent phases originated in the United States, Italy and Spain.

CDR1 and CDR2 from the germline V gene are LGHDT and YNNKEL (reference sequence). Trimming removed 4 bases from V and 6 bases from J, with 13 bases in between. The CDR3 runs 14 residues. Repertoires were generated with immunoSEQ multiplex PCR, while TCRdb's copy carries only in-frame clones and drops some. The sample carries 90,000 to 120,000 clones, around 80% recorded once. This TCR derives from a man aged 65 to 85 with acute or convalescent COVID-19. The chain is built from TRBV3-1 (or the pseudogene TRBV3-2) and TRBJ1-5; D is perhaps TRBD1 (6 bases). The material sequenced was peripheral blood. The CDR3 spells CASSLSSTGQPQHF. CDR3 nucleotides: TGTGCCAGCAGCCTCTCCTCGACAGGTCAGCCCCAGCATTTT.